These T cell receptor beta chains were read from a single sample in a study of CD8 T cells in ankylosing spondylitis. TCRdb re-called the 5' RACE reads through MiXCR, storing one row per CDR3 protein. This sample carries hundreds of thousands of distinct CDR3 sequences, more than 25% of them seen once, and the ten largest clones take about 0.9%. The specimen sequenced was blood, either unsorted or a sorted T cell fraction (not recorded which). The origin of the receptors is a male donor with ankylosing spondylitis. Both conserved end residues are part of each CDR3. The D gene is left open where the match is weak. Only some rows state a clone size, as once, few, many or a class for expanded clones.

J gene: TRBJ2-5
V gene: TRBV7-6
clone size: -
D gene: -
CDR3 protein: CASSLTVLGGGETQYF
CDR3 DNA: TGTGCCAGCAGCTTAACGGTACTAGGAGGTGGAGAGACCCAGTACTTC

J gene: TRBJ1-2
V gene: TRBV5-1
clone size: -
D gene: TRBD1
CDR3 protein: CASSYGTGDGYTF
CDR3 DNA: TGCGCCAGCAGCTACGGGACAGGGGATGGCTACACCTTC

J gene: TRBJ2-7
V gene: TRBV10-3
clone size: -
D gene: TRBD1
CDR3 protein: CAISGSPGQGAYEQYF
CDR3 DNA: TGTGCCATCAGTGGGAGCCCGGGACAGGGGGCCTACGAGCAGTACTTC

J gene: TRBJ2-7
V gene: TRBV7-2
clone size: few
D gene: -
CDR3 protein: CASSWGGPSSYEQYF
CDR3 DNA: TGTGCCAGCAGCTGGGGAGGTCCAAGCTCCTACGAGCAGTACTTC

J gene: TRBJ2-1
V gene: TRBV24-1
clone size: few
D gene: -
CDR3 protein: CAIHDPGGHEQFF
CDR3 DNA: TGTGCCATCCATGATCCCGGAGGACATGAGCAGTTCTTC

J gene: TRBJ2-2
V gene: TRBV21-1
clone size: -
D gene: -
CDR3 protein: CASSPRGEVAPGELFF
CDR3 DNA: TGTGCCAGCAGCCCCAGGGGGGAAGTAGCTCCCGGGGAGCTGTTTTTT

J gene: TRBJ2-5
V gene: TRBV11-3
clone size: many
D gene: TRBD1
CDR3 protein: CASSPDRGRQETQYF
CDR3 DNA: TGTGCCAGCAGCCCCGACAGGGGGCGTCAAGAGACCCAGTACTTC

J gene: TRBJ2-3
V gene: TRBV20-1
clone size: few
D gene: TRBD2
CDR3 protein: CSARDISGGGDTQYF
CDR3 DNA: TGCAGTGCTAGAGATATAAGCGGCGGGGGAGATACGCAGTATTTT

J gene: TRBJ1-1
V gene: TRBV5-1
clone size: -
D gene: TRBD1
CDR3 protein: CASSLWPDRANTEAFF
CDR3 DNA: TGCGCCAGCAGCTTGTGGCCCGACAGGGCCAACACTGAAGCTTTCTTT

J gene: TRBJ1-1
V gene: TRBV6-1
clone size: few
D gene: -
CDR3 protein: CASRQGQTTEAFF
CDR3 DNA: TGTGCCAGCAGACAGGGTCAGACCACTGAAGCTTTCTTT

J gene: TRBJ2-1
V gene: TRBV5-1
clone size: few
D gene: -
CDR3 protein: CASGVGAGYNEQFF
CDR3 DNA: TGCGCCAGCGGAGTGGGGGCAGGGTACAATGAGCAGTTCTTC

J gene: TRBJ1-5
V gene: TRBV10-3
clone size: -
D gene: -
CDR3 protein: CANGGPNQPQHF
CDR3 DNA: TGTGCCAACGGAGGGCCCAATCAGCCCCAGCATTTT

J gene: TRBJ2-6
V gene: TRBV15
clone size: few
D gene: TRBD2
CDR3 protein: CATSRDSASGPMGANVLTF
CDR3 DNA: TGTGCCACCAGCAGAGATAGTGCTAGCGGGCCTATGGGGGCCAACGTCCTGACTTTC

J gene: TRBJ2-1
V gene: TRBV6-2/TRBV6-3
clone size: -
D gene: -
CDR3 protein: CASSFVSGGIYNEQFF
CDR3 DNA: TGTGCCAGCAGTTTCGTAAGCGGAGGAATCTACAATGAGCAGTTCTTC

J gene: TRBJ1-1
V gene: TRBV12-5
clone size: few
D gene: -
CDR3 protein: CASGAPGDSEAFF
CDR3 DNA: TGTGCTAGTGGTGCACCGGGGGATTCTGAAGCTTTCTTT

J gene: TRBJ2-2
V gene: TRBV5-1
clone size: -
D gene: -
CDR3 protein: CACFKTGTGELFF
CDR3 DNA: TGCGCCTGCTTTAAAACAGGCACCGGGGAGCTGTTTTTT

J gene: TRBJ2-1
V gene: TRBV5-6
clone size: -
D gene: -
CDR3 protein: CASRAQGFNEQFF
CDR3 DNA: TGTGCCAGCAGAGCCCAGGGGTTCAATGAGCAGTTCTTC

J gene: TRBJ1-3
V gene: TRBV20-1
clone size: -
D gene: -
CDR3 protein: CSAEGHYSGNTIYF
CDR3 DNA: TGCAGTGCCGAGGGGCACTACTCTGGAAACACCATATATTTT

J gene: TRBJ2-1
V gene: TRBV7-6
clone size: few
D gene: TRBD2
CDR3 protein: CASSLQLAGQNEQFF
CDR3 DNA: TGTGCCAGCAGCTTACAACTAGCGGGACAAAATGAGCAGTTCTTC

J gene: TRBJ2-1
V gene: TRBV5-1
clone size: -
D gene: TRBD1
CDR3 protein: CASSLERTGSYNEQFF
CDR3 DNA: TGCGCCAGCAGCTTGGAACGGACAGGCTCCTACAATGAGCAGTTCTTC

J gene: TRBJ2-1
V gene: TRBV20-1
clone size: few
D gene: -
CDR3 protein: CSARVHRESGRGQFF
CDR3 DNA: TGCAGTGCTAGGGTTCACCGGGAATCCGGAAGAGGGCAGTTCTTC

J gene: TRBJ1-4
V gene: TRBV27
clone size: -
D gene: -
CDR3 protein: CASSLLQDGKLFF
CDR3 DNA: TGTGCCAGCAGTTTATTACAGGACGGGAAACTGTTTTTT

J gene: TRBJ2-7
V gene: TRBV20-1
clone size: -
D gene: TRBD1
CDR3 protein: CSARDIPTGWNEQYF
CDR3 DNA: TGCAGTGCTAGAGATATTCCGACAGGGTGGAACGAGCAGTACTTC

J gene: TRBJ2-5
V gene: TRBV3-1
clone size: -
D gene: -
CDR3 protein: CASSPVRVLQETQYF
CDR3 DNA: TGTGCCAGCAGCCCGGTCAGGGTGCTCCAAGAGACCCAGTACTTC

J gene: TRBJ2-5
V gene: TRBV10-3
clone size: few
D gene: TRBD2
CDR3 protein: CAISTGTSGSETQYF
CDR3 DNA: TGTGCCATCAGTACTGGGACTAGCGGGAGTGAGACCCAGTACTTC